This entry lists 28 T cell receptor beta chains sequenced from one sample in a study of T cell responses to AZD1222 COVID-19 vaccine. Profiled with immunoSEQ multiplex PCR; TCRdb holds only in-frame clones, not every one. The table includes 70,000 or so clones, around nine tenths detected once. The starting material was peripheral blood, obtained on day 0 of AZD1222 vaccination. The source is an adult in good health.

The rearrangement uses TRBV4-2 and TRBJ2-2, with D perhaps matching TRBD1 (5 bases). CDR1 and CDR2 from the germline V gene are LGHNA and YNFKEQ. The V gene lost 1 base and the J gene lost 1 base, with 10 bases spanning the gap. CDR3 length: 16 residues. The CDR3 reads CASSQGSQGNTGELFF. The CDR3 region has the DNA TGTGCCAGCAGCCAAGGGAGCCAGGGGAACACCGGGGAGCTGTTTTTT.

This chain connects TRBV7-3 to TRBJ1-2; D not certain. Trimming removed 10 bases at V and 9 bases at J, with 6 bases between. The CDR3 has 8 residues. Germline lookup yields CDR1 SGHTA and CDR2 FQGTGA. The CDR3 is CATRSYTF. DNA of the CDR3: TGTGCCACCCGGAGCTACACCTTC.

In DNA form, the CDR3 reads TGTGCCACCCAAAGCGGGGGTGGCTTTTCGAATGAGCAGTTCTTC. Amino acids: CATQSGGGFSNEQFF. The chain carries TRBV24-1 and TRBJ2-1, with 8 bases lining up with TRBD2. Germline V gives CDR1 KGHDR, CDR2 SFDVKD. The CDR3 totals 15 residues. V shed 9 bases and J 7 bases; nucleotides not matched to a gene: 13.

The chain employs TRBV3-1 (or the pseudogene TRBV3-2) and TRBJ1-3; D remains ambiguous. Germline CDR1 is LGHDT and CDR2 is YNNKEL (reference sequence). V was shortened by 4 bases and J by 0 bases, with 10 bases between the two germline ends. This CDR3 is 15 amino acids long. The CDR3 nucleotides are TGTGCCAGCAGCCCCCCGACCCTCTCTGGAAACACCATATATTTT. The encoded protein is CASSPPTLSGNTIYF.

The J gene is TRBJ2-1, the V gene TRBV11-2, with no clear D. The germline V gene encodes CDR1 SGHAT and CDR2 FQNNGV. The CDR3 length is 11 residues. Trimming stripped 5 bases from V and 8 bases from J, with 7 bases between. The chain's CDR3 is CASSPLDEQFF. As DNA, the CDR3 is TGTGCCAGCAGCCCCCTAGATGAGCAGTTCTTC.

The chain uses TRBV29-1 and TRBJ1-2; 10 bases fit TRBD1. The J segment lost 2 bases and the V segment lost 7 bases, leaving 7 bases of the junction unmatched. The germline CDR1 and CDR2 sequences are SQVTM and ANQGSEA. The CDR3 spans 14 residues. CDR3 protein: CSGGTGDLNYGYTF. DNA for the CDR3: TGCAGCGGCGGGACAGGGGATTTGAACTATGGCTACACCTTC.

The chain combines TRBV3-1 (or the pseudogene TRBV3-2) with TRBJ2-5; 7 nucleotides match TRBD2. The V and J ends lost 1 base and 1 base, in that order; junction bases with no gene match: 9. Germline V gene data show CDR1 as LGHDT and CDR2 as YNNKEL (reference sequence). This CDR3 has 17 residues. CDR3 residues: CASSQGPPVAGQETQYF. In DNA, the CDR3 is TGTGCCAGCAGCCAAGGGCCCCCGGTAGCGGGCCAAGAGACCCAGTACTTC.

The rearrangement links TRBV30 to TRBJ2-2, with D tentatively TRBD1 (6 bases). The germline V gene encodes CDR1 GTSNPN and CDR2 SVGIG (reference sequence). Trimming left V 5 bases short and J 0 bases short, with 13 bases between. The CDR3 is made up of 15 amino acids. The CDR3 sequence: CAWGRGQTNTGELFF. CDR3 sequence (DNA): TGTGCCTGGGGACGGGGACAAACGAACACCGGGGAGCTGTTTTTT.

The V call is TRBV2, the J call TRBJ2-5; 7 nucleotides line up with TRBD1. J gave up 2 bases and V 5 bases, and 2 bases lay outside the gene matches. Germline CDR1 SNHLY, CDR2 FYNNEI. CDR3 length: 13 amino acids. The CDR3 coding sequence is TGTGCCAGCAGTAGGGGGCGGCAAGAGACCCAGTACTTC. This codes for CASSRGRQETQYF.

In the case of this clone: One end of the junction varies from germline; a read error may be responsible. The gene calls are TRBV4-1 and TRBJ2-1; D is uncertain. This CDR3 is 16 amino acids long. Germline assignment: CDR1 MGHRA and CDR2 YSYEKL. The CDR3 reads CTSSRQASGDGYEQFF. In DNA form, the CDR3 reads TGCACCAGCAGCCGCCAGGCCTCCGGAGATGGCTATGAGCAGTTCTTC.

The chain has TRBV6-2 or TRBV6-3 and TRBJ2-1; 11 bases line up with TRBD2. With V trimmed by 2 bases and J by 1 base, 7 bases remained unmatched. The germline V gene has CDR1 MNHEY and CDR2 SVGEGT. CDR3 size: 18 residues. The DNA for the CDR3 is TGTGCCAGCAGTTACAGTCTACTAGCGGGGGTGTCCTACAATGAGCAGTTCTTC. Translating it yields CASSYSLLAGVSYNEQFF.

This clone was detected once. CDR3 residues: CSVEHIRSGANVLTF. CDR3 nucleotide sequence: TGCAGCGTTGAGCACATACGGTCCGGGGCCAACGTCCTGACTTTC. The genes are TRBV29-1 and TRBJ2-6; D remains ambiguous. CDR1 is SQVTM and CDR2 is ANQGSEA in the germline V gene. The CDR3 spans 15 residues. The V end lost 3 bases, the J end lost 4 bases, and 13 bases lay between the germline ends.

The chain recombines TRBV7-2 with TRBJ2-1; possible D gene TRBD1, 6 bases. Germline CDR1 is SGHTA and CDR2 is FQGNSA. This CDR3 is built from 15 residues. Trimming shortened V by 2 bases and J by 4 bases, and 12 bases separated the two germline ends. The CDR3 spells CASSLSTGEYNEQFF. The CDR3 bases are TGTGCCAGCAGCTTATCGACAGGAGAATACAATGAGCAGTTCTTC.

Here the CDR3 DNA reads TGTGCCAGCAAAGAGGACCGACACACCGGGGAGCTGTTTTTT. Residues: CASKEDRHTGELFF. V is TRBV2 and J is TRBJ2-2; D ambiguous. CDR1 is SNHLY, CDR2 FYNNEI, per germline. The germline V and J ends were trimmed by 7 bases and 3 bases, with 12 bases remaining between them. CDR3 length equals 14 residues.

This sequence joins TRBV7-2 and TRBJ1-4; no clear D. The V end was cut by 6 bases, the J end by 11 bases, with 16 bases between. The germline V gene has CDR1 SGHTA and CDR2 FQGNSA. This CDR3 spans 13 amino acids. CDR3 nucleotides: TGTGCCAGCAGAGGAGCATCGCATTTTAAACTGTTTTTT. Translated, it gives CASRGASHFKLFF.

V usage is TRBV15 and J usage is TRBJ2-1; 9 bases fit TRBD1. The CDR3 contains 15 residues. Germline V CDR1 and CDR2: LNHNV, YYDKDF (reference sequence). V shed 0 bases and J 9 bases; nucleotides not matched to a gene: 6. The CDR3 bases are TGTGCCACCAGCAGAGATCCCGGGACAGGGAGTGAGCAGTTCTTC. Translation: CATSRDPGTGSEQFF.

V gene TRBV28 combines with J gene TRBJ1-5, with a possible D match to TRBD1 (5 bases). The length of the CDR3 is 14 residues. CDR1 and CDR2 from the germline V gene are MDHEN and SYDVKM. V lost 6 bases and J lost 2, with 11 bases in between. For the CDR3, the DNA is TGTGCCAGCAGGGCCGGGGGAGGCAATCAGCCCCAGCATTTT. Its translation: CASRAGGGNQPQHF.

V and J are TRBV5-1 and TRBJ2-5; 11 nucleotides align to TRBD2. In germline, CDR1 is SGHRS, CDR2 YFSETQ. V gave up 1 base and J gave up 5 bases; unmatched junction bases: 4. The CDR3 runs to 15 residues. The CDR3 here is CASSLTSGGQETQYF. The CDR3 nucleotides read TGCGCCAGCAGCTTGACTAGCGGGGGACAGGAGACCCAGTACTTC.

This clone was counted a few times. The gene calls are TRBV5-1 and TRBJ1-1; D is unresolved. CDR1 and CDR2 from the germline V gene are SGHRS and YFSETQ. The CDR3 is 14 amino acids. Trimming took 5 bases from V and 1 from J, leaving 12 bases between them. The CDR3 DNA sequence: TGCGCCAGCAGGGGGAACAGCCGGAACACTGAAGCTTTCTTT. Translating it yields CASRGNSRNTEAFF.

CDR3 amino acids: CASSLPESGLAGFLSSYNEQFF. The CDR3 DNA sequence: TGTGCCAGCAGCCTTCCGGAAAGCGGACTAGCGGGGTTTCTTAGCTCCTACAATGAGCAGTTCTTC. The rearrangement links TRBV2 to TRBJ2-1; 12 nucleotides line up with TRBD2. The ends lost 6 bases at V and 0 bases at J; junction bases unmatched: 21. Germline lookup yields CDR1 SNHLY and CDR2 FYNNEI. This CDR3 is built from 22 residues. The variable domain in full, with the rest retrieved from reference TRBV2 and TRBJ2-1, is EPEVTQTPSHQVTQMGQEVILRCVPISNHLYFYWYRQILGQKVEFLVSFYNNEISEKSEIFDDQFSVERPDGSNFTLKIRSTKLEDSAMYFCASSLPESGLAGFLSSYNEQFFGPGTRLTVL.

This sequence joins TRBV4-1 and TRBJ2-5; D may be TRBD1 or TRBD2 (5 bases each). The CDR3 length is 16 residues. The V end lost 6 bases, the J end lost 6 bases, and 23 bases lay between the germline ends. Germline loops: CDR1 MGHRA, CDR2 YSYEKL. CDR3: CASSPLGTSIGKTQYF. In DNA form, the CDR3 reads TGCGCCAGCAGTCCCCTTGGGACGTCCATAGGGAAGACCCAGTACTTC.

The V and J genes are TRBV30 and TRBJ2-5, with 12 bases identical to TRBD2. CDR3 length equals 12 residues. J was trimmed by 14 bases and V by 6 bases; bases with no gene match: 10. Germline V gene sequence: CDR1 GTSNPN, CDR2 SVGIG (reference sequence). The CDR3, as DNA: TGTGCCTGCAGAGGACTAGCGGGGAGCCCCTACTTC. Translated, it gives CACRGLAGSPYF. The variable domain in full, completed from reference TRBV30 and TRBJ2-5, reads SQTIHQWPATLVQPVGSPLSLECTVEGTSNPNLYWYRQAAGRGLQLLFYSVGIGQISSEVPQNLSASRPQDRQFILSSKKLLLSDSGFYLCACRGLAGSPYFGPGTRLLVL.

V is TRBV9 and J is TRBJ1-4; D remains unclear. The V gene lost 3 bases and the J gene lost 8 bases, with 8 bases spanning the gap. Germline values: CDR1 SGDLS, CDR2 YYNGEE. The CDR3 has 12 residues. In nucleotides, the CDR3 is TGTGCCAGCAGCGATGAGACGGAAAAACTGTTTTTT. It codes for CASSDETEKLFF.

This clone was detected only a few times. V is TRBV30 and J is TRBJ1-3; the D is unclear. V was cut by 6 bases and J by 3 bases, with 18 bases left in between. CDR3 length equals 15 residues. In germline, CDR1 is GTSNPN, CDR2 SVGIG (reference sequence). The CDR3 bases are TGTGCCTGTGGACGTGACACGGGAATTGGAAACACCATATATTTT. Amino acids: CACGRDTGIGNTIYF.

V is TRBV7-3 and J is TRBJ2-2; TRBD2 aligns across 12 bases. The germline gives CDR1 SGHTA, CDR2 FQGTGA. The CDR3 contains 18 residues. V gave up 1 base and J gave up 2 bases; unmatched junction bases: 5. CDR3 sequence (DNA): TGTGCCAGCAGCTTAATGGCACTAGCGGGGGGTAACACCGGGGAGCTGTTTTTT. Translation gives CASSLMALAGGNTGELFF.

The chain couples TRBV18 to TRBJ1-3, with no clear D. The germline V gene has CDR1 KGHSH and CDR2 LQKENI. The V gene lost 1 base and the J gene lost 0 bases, with 7 bases spanning the gap. This CDR3 comprises 15 residues. The CDR3 region is CASSPREISGNTIYF. CDR3 bases: TGTGCCAGCTCACCACGGGAGATCTCTGGAAACACCATATATTTT.

The J gene is TRBJ2-1, the V gene TRBV4-3, with a possible D match to TRBD1 (7 bases). The CDR3 extends over 22 amino acids. V was clipped by 4 bases and J by 2 bases, with 33 bases between them. Germline V gene lookup returns CDR1 LGHNA and CDR2 YSLEER. The CDR3 reads CASSLAGQTGTPPYLTYNEQFF. Here the CDR3 DNA reads TGCGCCAGCAGCCTTGCGGGACAGACCGGGACACCTCCCTATCTCACCTACAATGAGCAGTTCTTC.

By share of the sample, this clone is medium-sized. The rearrangement links TRBV7-9 to TRBJ2-5; D gene uncertain. This CDR3 spans 13 amino acids. Trimming cost V 5 bases and J 5 bases, with 12 bases left between them. Germline CDR1 reads SEHNR; CDR2 reads FQNEAQ (reference sequence). CDR3 sequence reads: CASSDDLRETQYF. CDR3 sequence (DNA): TGTGCCAGCAGCGACGATCTTAGGGAGACCCAGTACTTC.